These 23 T cell receptor beta chains were all obtained from the same sample, sequenced in a study of control samples from healthy donors and cancer patients. Produced via immunoSEQ multiplex PCR; TCRdb's table is partial and in-frame only. The sample shows 160,000 or so clones, 93% of them seen only once. Sequenced input: blood. These TCRs come from a man aged 50-59 years in good health.

This chain links TRBV2 with TRBJ2-5; D not resolved. Germline V gives CDR1 SNHLY, CDR2 FYNNEI. This CDR3 spans 12 amino acids. The V end was cut by 4 bases, the J end by 4 bases, with 7 bases between. CDR3 DNA: TGTGCCAGCAGTGTAGAGCGAGAGACCCAGTACTTC. Encoded protein: CASSVERETQYF.

The V call is TRBV2, the J call TRBJ2-5; D might be TRBD1 or TRBD2, each matching 5 bases. Germline V CDR1 and CDR2: SNHLY, FYNNEI. The CDR3 consists of 14 residues. V lost 8 bases and J 3 bases, leaving 16 bases between the germline ends. CDR3 in amino acids: CASQSDRGEETQYF. The CDR3 DNA reads as TGTGCCAGCCAATCTGACAGAGGGGAAGAGACCCAGTACTTC. The variable domain in full, with the rest retrieved from reference TRBV2 and TRBJ2-5, is EPEVTQTPSHQVTQMGQEVILRCVPISNHLYFYWYRQILGQKVEFLVSFYNNEISEKSEIFDDQFSVERPDGSNFTLKIRSTKLEDSAMYFCASQSDRGEETQYFGPGTRLLVL.

This sequence joins TRBV5-1 and TRBJ2-2; 10 bases are shared with TRBD2. Germline V CDR1 and CDR2: SGHRS, YFSETQ. V trimming: 4 bases; J trimming: 0 bases; junction bases outside the gene matches: 3. The CDR3 runs 16 residues. This chain's CDR3 is CASSPGLAANTGELFF. CDR3 coding DNA: TGCGCCAGCAGCCCCGGACTAGCGGCGAACACCGGGGAGCTGTTTTTT.

The V and J genes are TRBV9 and TRBJ1-1, with D possibly TRBD1 on 6 matching bases. CDR1 and CDR2 from the germline V gene are SGDLS and YYNGEE. The CDR3 runs to 13 residues. The V end lost 0 bases, the J end lost 6 bases, and 9 bases lay between the germline ends. In DNA, the CDR3 is TGTGCCAGCAGCGTAGGGGGGGCCCCTGAAGCTTTCTTT. It specifies CASSVGGAPEAFF.

The gene calls are TRBV7-3 and TRBJ2-7, with 10 bases matching TRBD1. V lost 5 bases, J lost 4 bases, and 5 bases stayed unmatched. This CDR3 comprises 14 residues. Germline loops: CDR1 SGHTA, CDR2 FQGTGA. Here the CDR3 reads CASSAGTGVYEQYF. Here the CDR3 DNA reads TGTGCCAGCAGCGCCGGGACAGGGGTGTACGAGCAGTACTTC.

The chain couples TRBV4-2 to TRBJ2-7, with TRBD1 matching 7 bases. Germline V gives CDR1 LGHNA, CDR2 YNFKEQ. CDR3 size: 16 residues. The junction had 10 bases not matched to a gene; V was cut back by 0 bases and J by 5 bases. The chain's CDR3 is CASSQDPRQGIHEQYF. CDR3 nucleotides: TGTGCCAGCAGCCAAGATCCCCGACAGGGTATCCACGAGCAGTACTTC.

The V and J genes are TRBV27 and TRBJ1-1; 9 bases line up with TRBD1. The CDR3 contains 15 residues. J gave up 1 base and V 6 bases, and 6 bases lay outside the gene matches. The germline gives CDR1 MNHEY, CDR2 SMNVEV (reference sequence). The CDR3: CASRKKGQGNTEAFF. CDR3 bases: TGTGCCAGCAGAAAAAAGGGACAGGGGAACACTGAAGCTTTCTTT.

The chain uses TRBV10-3 and TRBJ2-3, with 7 bases that match TRBD2. CDR1 and CDR2 (germline): ENHRY, SYGVKD. The V segment lost 6 bases and the J segment 0 bases; nucleotides outside the gene matches: 3. The CDR3 sequence is 14 residues long. The CDR3 spells CAISPSGSTDTQYF. CDR3 in DNA: TGTGCCATCAGCCCTAGCGGAAGCACAGATACGCAGTATTTT.

CDR3 DNA: TGTGCCAGCAGCCAAGTAGCGGAGAGCACAGATACGCAGTATTTT. Translation gives CASSQVAESTDTQYF. The chain combines TRBV3-1 (or the pseudogene TRBV3-2) with TRBJ2-3; D perhaps matches TRBD2 (6 bases). There are 15 residues in the CDR3. V shed 1 base and J shed 0 bases, with 8 bases lying between them. In germline, CDR1 is LGHDT, CDR2 YNNKEL (reference sequence).

This rearrangement joins TRBV19 to TRBJ2-3; a weak D match, TRBD2 (5 bases). The V end lost 0 bases, the J end lost 6 bases, and 10 bases lay between the germline ends. The CDR3 covers 14 residues. The germline V gene has CDR1 LNHDA and CDR2 SQIVND (reference sequence). The DNA for the CDR3 is TGTGCCAGTAGTATAGAGATTCGAGGGGATACGCAGTATTTT. Its translation is CASSIEIRGDTQYF.

The chain employs TRBV2 and TRBJ2-2, with 7 bases identical to TRBD1. The CDR3 consists of 15 residues. Germline CDR1 reads SNHLY; CDR2 reads FYNNEI. Germline trimming cut 6 bases from V and 1 base from J; bases unmatched to any gene: 5. In DNA form, the CDR3 reads TGTGCCAGCAGGGCAGGGGGTTTGAACACCGGGGAGCTGTTTTTT. Translation gives CASRAGGLNTGELFF.

This clone is medium-sized by share. In the same sample, other DNA sequences code for this CDR3. For the CDR3, the DNA is TGTGCCAGCAGTCCGCAGAGCTCCTACGAGCAGTACTTC. As protein: CASSPQSSYEQYF. The genes are TRBV27 and TRBJ2-7; D is uncertain. Trimming shortened V by 5 bases and J by 0 bases, and 8 bases separated the two germline ends. The length of the CDR3 is 13 residues. Germline loops: CDR1 MNHEY, CDR2 SMNVEV (reference sequence).

The genes are TRBV28 and TRBJ1-5; 8 positions agree with TRBD1. In germline, CDR1 is MDHEN, CDR2 SYDVKM. Trimming cost V 1 base and J 6 bases; bases outside gene matches: 11. The CDR3 contains 17 residues. CDR3 region: CASSLSGGGWFGQPQHF. The CDR3 DNA follows: TGTGCCAGCAGTTTATCAGGGGGCGGTTGGTTCGGTCAGCCCCAGCATTTT.

The CDR3 reads CASNRDTHTDEQFF. In DNA form, the CDR3 reads TGTGCCAGTAACCGGGACACCCACACGGATGAGCAGTTCTTC. The rearrangement uses TRBV19 and TRBJ2-1; possible D gene TRBD1, 6 bases. The CDR3 is 14 amino acids. Germline CDR1 LNHDA, CDR2 SQIVND (reference sequence). Trimming shortened V by 7 bases and J by 8 bases, and 18 bases separated the two germline ends.

V and J are TRBV7-2 and TRBJ2-7; no clear D gene. V dropped 1 base and J dropped 1 base, with 11 bases sitting between them. The germline CDR1 and CDR2 sequences are SGHTA and FQGNSA. This CDR3 contains 15 residues. This chain's CDR3 is CASSLEIRRSYEQYF. CDR3 in DNA: TGTGCCAGCAGCTTAGAGATCCGGCGGTCCTACGAGCAGTACTTC. Using reference TRBV7-2 and TRBJ2-7 for the parts outside the CDR3, the full variable domain is GAGVSQSPSNKVTEKGKDVELRCDPISGHTALYWYRQSLGQGLEFLIYFQGNSAPDKSGLPSDRFSAERTGGSVSTLTIQRTQQEDSAVYLCASSLEIRRSYEQYFGPGTRLTVT.

This chain links TRBV7-2 with TRBJ2-3; no firm D call. Germline assignment: CDR1 SGHTA and CDR2 FQGNSA. V lost 0 bases to trimming and J lost 4 bases, with 5 bases between them. This CDR3 spans 13 amino acids. Here the CDR3 DNA reads TGTGCCAGCAGCTTAGCAACATCAGATACGCAGTATTTT. Protein sequence: CASSLATSDTQYF.

There are a few counts of this clone. The chain recombines TRBV9 with TRBJ1-5; D is undetermined. The CDR3 extends over 14 amino acids. The ends were cut back, 0 bases at V and 6 bases at J, with 10 bases in the middle. Germline values: CDR1 SGDLS, CDR2 YYNGEE. The CDR3 DNA sequence: TGTGCCAGCAGCGTAGATGGTGCGGGTCAGCCCCAGCATTTT. This encodes CASSVDGAGQPQHF.

The sample holds one count of this clone. The rearrangement links TRBV6-5 to TRBJ1-2, with a possible D match to TRBD1 (5 bases). Trimming shortened V by 8 bases and J by 4 bases, and 17 bases separated the two germline ends. Germline CDR1 is MNHEY and CDR2 is SVGAGI. The CDR3 covers 14 residues. The CDR3 DNA sequence: TGTGCCAGCTGGCCGGGGCCAGGTTTCTATGGCTACACCTTC. Protein product: CASWPGPGFYGYTF.

This rearrangement joins TRBV5-1 to TRBJ1-5, with a weak D call TRBD1 (5 bases). Germline V gives CDR1 SGHRS, CDR2 YFSETQ. This CDR3 region has 15 residues. V shed 3 bases and J shed 4 bases, with 14 bases lying between them. The CDR3 region has the DNA TGCGCCAGCAGCTGGACCGGGACGGAGAATCAGCCCCAGCATTTT. Translation: CASSWTGTENQPQHF.

The chain links TRBV5-1 to TRBJ2-2; 10 bases map to TRBD1. From germline, CDR1 is SGHRS and CDR2 YFSETQ. Germline trimming cut 2 bases from V and 6 bases from J; bases unmatched to any gene: 4. This CDR3 has 15 amino acids. This CDR3 is CASSFRDRGSGELFF. CDR3 sequence (DNA): TGCGCCAGCAGCTTCCGGGACAGGGGTTCCGGGGAGCTGTTTTTT.

The V gene is TRBV6-4, the J gene TRBJ2-5, with TRBD2 matching over 7 bases. This CDR3 has 13 amino acids. Germline lookup yields CDR1 MRHNA and CDR2 SNTAGT. V dropped 5 bases and J dropped 2; count of bases not matched to a gene: 2. The CDR3 loop is CASSRSGQETQYF. The CDR3 bases are TGTGCCAGCAGTCGTAGCGGGCAAGAGACCCAGTACTTC.

CDR3 region: CASSTSSGISYEQYF. The CDR3 DNA reads TGCGCCAGCAGCACCTCTAGCGGCATCTCCTACGAGCAGTACTTC. J is TRBJ2-7 and V is TRBV5-1; 7 bases map to TRBD2. CDR1 SGHRS and CDR2 YFSETQ come from the germline V gene. The V gene end was trimmed by 4 bases and the J gene end by 0 bases; junction bases not matched to a gene: 7. This CDR3 region has 15 residues. Combining the CDR3 with reference TRBV5-1 and TRBJ2-7 gives the whole variable domain KAGVTQTPRYLIKTRGQQVTLSCSPISGHRSVSWYQQTPGQGLQFLFEYFSETQRNKGNFPGRFSGRQFSNSRSEMNVSTLELGDSALYLCASSTSSGISYEQYFGPGTRLTVT.

The J gene is TRBJ2-7, the V gene TRBV5-4; 8 bases are a match to TRBD1. This CDR3 contains 15 residues. Looked up from germline, CDR1 is SGHNT and CDR2 is YYREEE (reference sequence). Trimming removed 4 bases from V and 0 bases from J; junction bases left unmatched: 6. CDR3 nucleotides: TGTGCCAGCAGCGTACAACAGGGGGACTCCTACGAGCAGTACTTC. Amino acids: CASSVQQGDSYEQYF.